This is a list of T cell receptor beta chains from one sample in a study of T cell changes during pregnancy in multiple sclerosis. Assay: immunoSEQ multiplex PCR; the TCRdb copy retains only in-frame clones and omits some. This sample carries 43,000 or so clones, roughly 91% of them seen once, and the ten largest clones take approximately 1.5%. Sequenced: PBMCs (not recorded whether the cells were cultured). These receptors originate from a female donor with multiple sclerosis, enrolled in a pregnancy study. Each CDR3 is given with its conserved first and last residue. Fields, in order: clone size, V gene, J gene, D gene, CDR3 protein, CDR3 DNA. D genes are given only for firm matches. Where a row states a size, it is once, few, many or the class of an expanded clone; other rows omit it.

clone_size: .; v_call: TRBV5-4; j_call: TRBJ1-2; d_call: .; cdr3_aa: CASSLDGEMNYGYTF; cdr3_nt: TGTGCCAGCAGCTTGGATGGGGAGATGAACTATGGCTACACCTTC
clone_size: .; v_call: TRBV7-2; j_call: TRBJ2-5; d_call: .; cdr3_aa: CASSTGSPPETQYF; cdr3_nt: TGTGCCAGCAGCACTGGGAGCCCCCCAGAGACCCAGTACTTC
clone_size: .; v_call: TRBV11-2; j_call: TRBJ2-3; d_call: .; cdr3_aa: CASRFSLGTADTQYF; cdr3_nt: TGTGCCAGCAGATTTAGCTTAGGGACGGCAGATACGCAGTATTTT
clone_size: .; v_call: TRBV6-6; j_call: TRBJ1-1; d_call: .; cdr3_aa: CASSTGGLNTEAFF; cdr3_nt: TGTGCCAGCAGTACGGGGGGCCTGAACACTGAAGCTTTCTTT
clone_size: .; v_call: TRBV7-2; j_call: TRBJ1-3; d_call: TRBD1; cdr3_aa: CASSYAGQGLNTIYF; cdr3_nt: TGTGCCAGCAGCTACGCCGGACAGGGGTTGAACACCATATATTTT
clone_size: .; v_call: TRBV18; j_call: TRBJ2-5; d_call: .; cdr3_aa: CASSLYQETQYF; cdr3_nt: TGTGCCAGCTCACTGTACCAAGAGACCCAGTACTTC
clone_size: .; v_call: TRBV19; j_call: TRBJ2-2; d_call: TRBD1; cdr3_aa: CASSIKGTGITNTGELFF; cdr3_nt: TGTGCCAGTAGTATTAAGGGGACAGGCATAACGAACACCGGGGAGCTGTTTTTT
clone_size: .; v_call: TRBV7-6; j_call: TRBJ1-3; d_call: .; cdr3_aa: CASSLAEGLSGNTIYF; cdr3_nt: TGTGCCAGCAGCTTAGCGGAGGGGCTCTCTGGAAACACCATATATTTT
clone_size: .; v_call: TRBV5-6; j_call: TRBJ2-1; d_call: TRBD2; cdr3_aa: CASSFEWGGQSEQFF; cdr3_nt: TGTGCCAGCAGCTTCGAGTGGGGAGGGCAAAGTGAGCAGTTCTTC
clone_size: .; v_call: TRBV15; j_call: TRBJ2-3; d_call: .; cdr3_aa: CATSRAVGGTQYF; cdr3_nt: TGTGCCACCAGCAGAGCCGTCGGGGGTACGCAGTATTTT
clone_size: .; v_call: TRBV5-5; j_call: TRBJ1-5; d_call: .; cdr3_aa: CASSSGLMGNQPQHF; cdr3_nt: TGTGCCAGCAGCTCGGGACTTATGGGGAATCAGCCCCAGCATTTT
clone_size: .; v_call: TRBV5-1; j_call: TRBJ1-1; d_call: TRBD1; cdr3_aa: CASSLDRGNTEAFF; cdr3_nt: TGCGCCAGCAGCTTGGACAGGGGGAACACTGAAGCTTTCTTT
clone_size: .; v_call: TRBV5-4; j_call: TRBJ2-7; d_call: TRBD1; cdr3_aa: CASSSGIDRGSYEQYF; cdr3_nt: TGTGCCAGCAGCTCAGGGATAGACAGGGGATCCTACGAGCAGTACTTC
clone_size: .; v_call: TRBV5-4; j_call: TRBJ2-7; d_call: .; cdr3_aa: CASSWGEGYEQYF; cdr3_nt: TGTGCCAGCAGCTGGGGGGAAGGGTACGAGCAGTACTTC
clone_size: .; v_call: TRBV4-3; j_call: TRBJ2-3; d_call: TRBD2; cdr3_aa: CASSQVLAGVVGSADTQYF; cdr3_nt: TGCGCCAGCAGCCAAGTTCTAGCGGGAGTAGTCGGTAGCGCAGATACGCAGTATTTT
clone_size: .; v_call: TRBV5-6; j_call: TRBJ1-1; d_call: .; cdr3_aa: CASNRMDAEAFF; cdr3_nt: TGTGCCAGCAACCGAATGGACGCTGAAGCTTTCTTT
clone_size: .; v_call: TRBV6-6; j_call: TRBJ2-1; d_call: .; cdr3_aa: CASRLGGVIYNEQFF; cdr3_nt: TGTGCCAGCAGATTAGGGGGGGTTATCTACAATGAGCAGTTCTTC
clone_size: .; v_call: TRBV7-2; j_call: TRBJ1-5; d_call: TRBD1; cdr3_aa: CASGTANQPQHF; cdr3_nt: TGTGCCAGCGGGACAGCTAATCAGCCCCAGCATTTT
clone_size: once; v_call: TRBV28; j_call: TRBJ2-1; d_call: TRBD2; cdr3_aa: CASTNWYGGRVPPYNEQFF; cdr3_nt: TGTGCCAGCACCAACTGGTACGGCGGGAGGGTCCCCCCCTACAATGAGCAGTTCTTC
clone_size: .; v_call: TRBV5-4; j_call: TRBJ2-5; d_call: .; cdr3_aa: CASSLPGRLQETQYF; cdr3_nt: TGTGCCAGCAGCTTACCTGGACGGCTCCAAGAGACCCAGTACTTC
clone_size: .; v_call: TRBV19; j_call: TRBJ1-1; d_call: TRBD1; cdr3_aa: CATGQGSEAFF; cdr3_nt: TGTGCCACGGGACAGGGGTCTGAAGCTTTCTTT
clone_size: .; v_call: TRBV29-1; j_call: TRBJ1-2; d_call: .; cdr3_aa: CSVSQYYGYTF; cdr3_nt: TGCAGCGTTTCACAGTACTATGGCTACACCTTC
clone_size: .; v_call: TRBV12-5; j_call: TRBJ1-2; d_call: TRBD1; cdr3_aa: CASGHGTGEGHTF; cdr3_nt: TGTGCTAGTGGTCATGGGACAGGGGAAGGGCACACCTTC
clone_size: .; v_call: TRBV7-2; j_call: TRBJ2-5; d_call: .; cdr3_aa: CASSLEVGETQYF; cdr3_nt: TGTGCCAGCAGCTTAGAAGTGGGCGAGACCCAGTACTTC
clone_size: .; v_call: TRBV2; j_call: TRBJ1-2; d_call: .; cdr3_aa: CASSVQGINGYTF; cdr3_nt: TGTGCCAGCAGTGTCCAGGGGATCAATGGCTACACCTTC
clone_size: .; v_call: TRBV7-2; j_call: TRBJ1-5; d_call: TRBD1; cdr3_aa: CASSRKRDRKRDQPQHF; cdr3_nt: TGTGCCAGCAGCCGAAAACGGGACAGGAAGCGGGATCAGCCCCAGCATTTT
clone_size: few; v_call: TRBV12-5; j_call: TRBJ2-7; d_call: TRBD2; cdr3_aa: CASGLPRTSGPSSYEQYF; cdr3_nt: TGTGCTAGTGGCCTACCCCGGACTAGCGGGCCCAGCTCCTACGAGCAGTACTTC
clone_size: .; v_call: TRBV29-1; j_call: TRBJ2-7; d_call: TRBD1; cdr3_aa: CSARGQGAIDEQYF; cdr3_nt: TGCAGCGCCCGGGGGCAGGGGGCGATTGACGAGCAGTACTTC
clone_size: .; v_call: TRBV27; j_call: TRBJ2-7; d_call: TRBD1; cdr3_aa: CASSFGTGSYEQYF; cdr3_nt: TGTGCCAGCAGTTTTGGGACAGGGTCGTACGAGCAGTACTTC
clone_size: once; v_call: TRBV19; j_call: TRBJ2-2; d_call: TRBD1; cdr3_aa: CASDTGAANTGELFF; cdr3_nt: TGTGCCAGTGATACAGGGGCGGCGAACACCGGGGAGCTGTTTTTT
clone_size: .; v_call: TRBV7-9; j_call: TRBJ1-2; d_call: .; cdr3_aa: CASSSFVGGYTF; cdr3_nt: TGTGCCAGCAGCTCATTCGTGGGGGGCTACACCTTC
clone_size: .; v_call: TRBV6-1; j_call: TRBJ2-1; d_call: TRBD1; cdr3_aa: CASSVIGTADNEQFF; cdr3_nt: TGTGCCAGCAGCGTCATTGGGACAGCGGACAATGAGCAGTTCTTC
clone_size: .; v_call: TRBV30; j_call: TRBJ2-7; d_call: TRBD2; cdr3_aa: CAWTAGTSGSWSYEQYF; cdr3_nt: TGTGCCTGGACCGCCGGGACTAGCGGGAGTTGGTCCTACGAGCAGTACTTC
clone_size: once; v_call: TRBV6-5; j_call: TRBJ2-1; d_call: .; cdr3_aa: CASSTDAYNEQFF; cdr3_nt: TGTGCCAGCAGCACGGACGCCTACAATGAGCAGTTCTTC
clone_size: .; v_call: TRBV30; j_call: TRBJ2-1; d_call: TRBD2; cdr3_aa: CACILAGMSYNEQFF; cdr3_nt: TGTGCCTGTATTCTAGCGGGGATGTCCTACAATGAGCAGTTCTTC
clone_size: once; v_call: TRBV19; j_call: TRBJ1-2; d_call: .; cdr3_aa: CASSIRWVNYGYTF; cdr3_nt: TGTGCCAGTAGTATTCGGTGGGTTAACTATGGCTACACCTTC
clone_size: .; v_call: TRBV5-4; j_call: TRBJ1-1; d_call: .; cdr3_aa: CASSRPQRTEAFF; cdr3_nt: TGTGCCAGCAGCCGGCCACAGAGGACTGAAGCTTTCTTT
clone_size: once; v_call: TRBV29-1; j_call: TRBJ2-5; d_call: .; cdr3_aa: CSVGRQQETQYF; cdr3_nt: TGCAGCGTTGGGCGACAGCAAGAGACCCAGTACTTC
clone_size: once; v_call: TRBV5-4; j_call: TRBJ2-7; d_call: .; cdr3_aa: CASSLGVGVAYEQYF; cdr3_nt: TGTGCCAGCAGCTTGGGGGTGGGAGTCGCCTACGAGCAGTACTTC
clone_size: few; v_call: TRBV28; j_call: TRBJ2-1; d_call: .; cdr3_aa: CASTVSMSYNEQFF; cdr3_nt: TGTGCCAGCACAGTTAGTATGTCCTACAATGAGCAGTTCTTC
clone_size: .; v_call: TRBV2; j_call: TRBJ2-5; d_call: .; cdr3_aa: CASAARTETQYF; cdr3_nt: TGTGCCAGCGCCGCCCGAACAGAGACCCAGTACTTC
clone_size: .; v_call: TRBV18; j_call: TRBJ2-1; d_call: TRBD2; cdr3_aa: CASSLKLAGTNNEQFF; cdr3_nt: TGTGCCAGCTCACTTAAACTAGCGGGGACCAACAATGAGCAGTTCTTC
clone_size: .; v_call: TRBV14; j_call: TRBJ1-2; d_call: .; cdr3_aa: CASASFQGFSNGYTF; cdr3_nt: TGTGCCAGCGCCAGCTTCCAGGGGTTCTCTAATGGCTACACCTTC
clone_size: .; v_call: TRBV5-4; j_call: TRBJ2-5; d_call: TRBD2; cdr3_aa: CASSQGLRQETQYF; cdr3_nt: TGTGCCAGCAGCCAGGGACTACGTCAAGAGACCCAGTACTTC
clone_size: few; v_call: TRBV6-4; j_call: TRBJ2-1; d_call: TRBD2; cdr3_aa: CASSTGTSGHNEQFF; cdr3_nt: TGTGCCAGCAGTACCGGGACTAGCGGCCACAATGAGCAGTTCTTC
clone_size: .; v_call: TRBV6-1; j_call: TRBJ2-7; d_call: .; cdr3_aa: CASRPPGTHYYEQYF; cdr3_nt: TGTGCCAGCAGACCCCCCGGGACACATTACTACGAGCAGTACTTC
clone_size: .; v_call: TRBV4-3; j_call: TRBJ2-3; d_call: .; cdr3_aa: CASSPLGEDTQYF; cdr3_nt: TGCGCCAGCAGCCCCCTGGGGGAAGATACGCAGTATTTT
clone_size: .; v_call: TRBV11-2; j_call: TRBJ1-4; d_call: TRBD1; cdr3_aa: CASSLGQGIEKLFF; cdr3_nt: TGTGCCAGCAGCCTAGGACAGGGAATTGAAAAACTGTTTTTT
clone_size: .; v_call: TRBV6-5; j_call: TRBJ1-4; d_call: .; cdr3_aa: CASSLRTDNNEKLFF; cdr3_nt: TGTGCCAGCAGCCTTCGGACGGACAATAATGAAAAACTGTTTTTT
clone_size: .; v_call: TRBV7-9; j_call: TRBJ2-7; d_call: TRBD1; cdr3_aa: CASSGTGYEQYF; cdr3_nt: TGTGCCAGCAGCGGGACAGGGTATGAGCAGTACTTC
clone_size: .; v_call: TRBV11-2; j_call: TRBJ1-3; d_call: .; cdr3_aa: CASSLGGASGNTIYF; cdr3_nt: TGTGCCAGCAGCTTAGGGGGCGCATCCGGAAACACCATATATTTT
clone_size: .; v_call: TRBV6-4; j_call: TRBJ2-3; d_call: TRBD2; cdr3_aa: CASSDSVSAGGVDTQYF; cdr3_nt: TGTGCCAGCAGTGACTCTGTATCGGCGGGAGGGGTAGATACGCAGTATTTT
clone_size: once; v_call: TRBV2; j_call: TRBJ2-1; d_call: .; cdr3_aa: CASSGDSNNEQFF; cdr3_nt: TGTGCCAGCAGTGGCGATTCGAACAATGAGCAGTTCTTC
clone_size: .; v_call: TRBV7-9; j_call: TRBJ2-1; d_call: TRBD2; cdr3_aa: CASSLALADYNEQFF; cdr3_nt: TGTGCCAGCAGCTTAGCACTAGCGGACTACAATGAGCAGTTCTTC
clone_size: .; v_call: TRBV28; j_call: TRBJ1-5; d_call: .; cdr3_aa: CASSRDSNQPQHF; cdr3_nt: TGTGCCAGCAGCCGTGACAGCAACCAGCCCCAGCATTTT
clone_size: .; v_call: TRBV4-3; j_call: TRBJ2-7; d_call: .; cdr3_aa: CASSQSPLDEQYF; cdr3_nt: TGCGCCAGCAGCCAATCGCCCTTGGACGAGCAGTACTTC
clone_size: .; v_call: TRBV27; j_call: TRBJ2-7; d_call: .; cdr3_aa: CASSLSGSSYEQYF; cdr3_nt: TGTGCCAGCAGTTTAAGCGGTAGCTCCTACGAGCAGTACTTC
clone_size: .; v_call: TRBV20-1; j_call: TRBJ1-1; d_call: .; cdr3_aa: CSASSGEAFF; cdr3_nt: TGCAGTGCTAGTTCCGGGGAAGCTTTCTTT
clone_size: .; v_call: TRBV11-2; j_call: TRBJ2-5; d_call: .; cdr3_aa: CASSIQETQYF; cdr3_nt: TGTGCCAGCAGCATCCAAGAGACCCAGTACTTC
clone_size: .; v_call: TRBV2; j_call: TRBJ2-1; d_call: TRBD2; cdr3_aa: CASSVTSGGYNEQFF; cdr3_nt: TGTGCCAGCAGTGTGACTAGCGGGGGTTACAATGAGCAGTTCTTC